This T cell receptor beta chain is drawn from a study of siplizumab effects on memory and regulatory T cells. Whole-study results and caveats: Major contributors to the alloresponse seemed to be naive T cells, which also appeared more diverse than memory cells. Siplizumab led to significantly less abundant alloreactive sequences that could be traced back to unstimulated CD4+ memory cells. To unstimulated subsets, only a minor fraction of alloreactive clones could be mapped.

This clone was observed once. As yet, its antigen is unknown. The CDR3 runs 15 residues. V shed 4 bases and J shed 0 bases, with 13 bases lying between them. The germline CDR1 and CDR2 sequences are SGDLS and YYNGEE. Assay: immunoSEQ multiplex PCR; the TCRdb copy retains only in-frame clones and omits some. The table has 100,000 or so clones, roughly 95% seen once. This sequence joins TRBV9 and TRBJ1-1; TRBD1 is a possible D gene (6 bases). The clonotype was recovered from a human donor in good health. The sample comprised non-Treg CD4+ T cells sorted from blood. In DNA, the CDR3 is TGTGCCAGCAGCCAGCAGGGGCTTATGAACACTGAAGCTTTCTTT. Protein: CASSQQGLMNTEAFF.